Listed below are T cell receptor beta chains from one sample, sequenced in a study of blood T cells in healthy people across ages. MiXCR, applied by TCRdb to the 5' RACE reads, yields one record per CDR3 protein. Altogether 800,000 to 1,300,000 distinct CDR3 sequences are present, approximately 25% being singletons, with the ten largest covering 0.65% to 0.75%. This same sample was also part of a study on T cells of mothers and their children.

The material sequenced was blood. The source of these receptors is a girl aged 2-10 years in good health. CDR3s include the opening cysteine and the closing phenylalanine or tryptophan. A D gene is named only where the DNA matches it firmly. Clone size is stated in some rows and not others, as once, few, many or a class when expanded.

.	12	TRBV7-9	TRBJ1-2	few	TGTGCCAGCAGCGCCGCGACCTATGGCTACACCTTC	CASSAATYGYTF
.	15	TRBV7-9	TRBJ1-6	.	TGTGCCAGCAGCTCCGCAGACGTCCTCAATTCACCCCTCCACTTT	CASSSADVLNSPLHF
TRBD1	13	TRBV29-1	TRBJ2-7	few	TGCAGCTTGTGGACAGGGGCGGTCCACGAGCAGTACTTC	CSLWTGAVHEQYF
.	11	TRBV13	TRBJ2-5	few	TGTGCCAGCAGCTTAGCCGAAATGATGTTCTTC	CASSLAEMMFF
.	12	TRBV4-2	TRBJ1-6	few	TGTGCCAGCAGCCAAGACGCGTTCTACCTCCACTTT	CASSQDAFYLHF
TRBD2	15	TRBV7-9	TRBJ2-1	few	TGTGCCAGCAGCCACCTTAGCGGGGGGGCCGGTGAGCAGTTCTTC	CASSHLSGGAGEQFF
.	12	TRBV29-1	TRBJ1-5	.	TGCAGCGTTGAAGCGGAAAATCAGCCCCAGCATTTT	CSVEAENQPQHF
.	12	TRBV7-9	TRBJ2-5	few	TGTGCCAGCACCCACGCTCAAGAGACCCAGTACTTC	CASTHAQETQYF
.	11	TRBV20-1	TRBJ2-5	many	TGCAGTGCTAGCCAGGAGGAGACCCAGTACTTC	CSASQEETQYF
TRBD1	13	TRBV20-1	TRBJ2-1	few	TGCAGTGCACCAGCGACAGGGTGGAATGAGCAGTTCTTC	CSAPATGWNEQFF
TRBD2	14	TRBV12-3/TRBV12-4	TRBJ2-3	.	TGTGCCAGCGAGGGGACTAGCATGGCAGATACGCAGTATTTT	CASEGTSMADTQYF
.	13	TRBV29-1	TRBJ2-1	.	TGCAGCACTCAGGGGGGAGCTTACAATGAGCAGTTCTTC	CSTQGGAYNEQFF
.	14	TRBV7-2	TRBJ1-1	few	TGTGCCAGCAGGAGCCGGGCCTCGAACACTGAAGCTTTCTTT	CASRSRASNTEAFF
.	13	TRBV6-2/TRBV6-3	TRBJ2-6	few	TGTGCCAGCAGTTATACAGGGGCCAACGTCCTGACTTTC	CASSYTGANVLTF
.	16	TRBV3-1	TRBJ2-7	.	TGTGCCAGCAGCCAAGAAGCTCAGGGATCTTACCGCGAGCAGTACTTC	CASSQEAQGSYREQYF
.	12	TRBV23-1	TRBJ2-7	few	TGCGCCAGCAGTCATGGGACAAACTGGCAGTACTTC	CASSHGTNWQYF
.	13	TRBV29-1	TRBJ2-3	.	TGCAGCGTTGACAGGGAGGAGGCAGATACGCAGTATTTT	CSVDREEADTQYF
TRBD2	13	TRBV7-2	TRBJ2-7	few	TGTGCCAGCAGTGGGGGACTAGCGAGAGAGCAGTACTTC	CASSGGLAREQYF
.	12	TRBV7-8	TRBJ1-2	few	TGTGCCAGCCCCCAGAATGGGGATGGCTACACCTTC	CASPQNGDGYTF
.	16	TRBV28	TRBJ2-7	.	TGTGCCAGCAGTTCACAATCCGGGACTCACACCTACGAGCAGTACTTC	CASSSQSGTHTYEQYF
.	13	TRBV5-1	TRBJ2-7	few	TGCGCCAGCAGACTAGGACCCCCCTACGAGCAGTACTTC	CASRLGPPYEQYF
.	10	TRBV29-1	TRBJ2-5	few	TGCAGCGTTTTCAGGGAGACCCAGTACTTC	CSVFRETQYF
.	15	TRBV6-6	TRBJ2-6	few	TGTGCCAGCAGTTACTCTGCCTCTGGGGCCAACGTCCTGACTTTC	CASSYSASGANVLTF
.	16	TRBV10-3	TRBJ2-1	few	TGTGCCGCCAACGCCGATCGGCTAGCGTCCTACAATGAGCAGTTCTTC	CAANADRLASYNEQFF
.	15	TRBV28	TRBJ2-5	once	TGTGCCAGCAGTCCTGAAGGGTCCGCGGGGGAGACCCAGTACTTC	CASSPEGSAGETQYF
TRBD2	14	TRBV7-9	TRBJ2-1	.	TGTGCCAGCAGCTTCATGAGCGGGAGAGATGAGCAGTTCTTC	CASSFMSGRDEQFF
TRBD1	20	TRBV11-1	TRBJ2-1	.	TGTGCCAGCAGCTCCACGGGCCGGGACAGTGGGGTGGTAACACTCAATGAGCAGTTCTTC	CASSSTGRDSGVVTLNEQFF
.	13	TRBV2	TRBJ2-7	.	TGTACCAGCAGGAGCCTTAGTAGCGCCGAGCAGTACTTC	CTSRSLSSAEQYF
TRBD2	14	TRBV20-1	TRBJ2-5	.	TGCAGTGCTAGGGGAGCGGGGGGGCGAGAGACCCAGTACTTC	CSARGAGGRETQYF
.	14	TRBV12-3/TRBV12-4	TRBJ2-1	few	TGTGCCAGCATGAGGCGGAGCTCCTACAATGAGCAGTTCTTC	CASMRRSSYNEQFF
.	16	TRBV28	TRBJ2-4	.	TGTGCCAGCAGTCCCGACCCAAGGCGAGCCAAAAACATTCAGTACTTC	CASSPDPRRAKNIQYF
.	16	TRBV18	TRBJ2-3	.	TGTGCCAGCTCACCCTCTGTGGGGCCGGACACAGATACGCAGTATTTT	CASSPSVGPDTDTQYF
TRBD2	13	TRBV7-9	TRBJ2-5	few	TGTGCCAGCAGCTCCGGACTAGAAGGGACCCAGTACTTC	CASSSGLEGTQYF
TRBD1	15	TRBV4-3	TRBJ2-7	few	TGCGCCAGCAGCCAACTCCGGACAGGGGGCTACGAGCAGTACTTC	CASSQLRTGGYEQYF
TRBD2	14	TRBV29-1	TRBJ2-7	few	TGCAGCGTAAAACTAGCGGGAGAAGGATACGAGCAGTACTTC	CSVKLAGEGYEQYF
TRBD1	17	TRBV4-1	TRBJ2-3	.	TGCGCCAGCAGCCAAACCCGGGACAGGGCATGGCCAGATACGCAGTATTTT	CASSQTRDRAWPDTQYF
.	15	TRBV6-5	TRBJ1-1	.	TGTGCCAGCAGTTACGCTTTGAAGGGAGGGACTGAAGCTTTCTTT	CASSYALKGGTEAFF
.	15	TRBV7-8	TRBJ1-1	.	TGTGCCAGCAGCTTACAGGGAACTTTGAACACTGAAGCTTTCTTT	CASSLQGTLNTEAFF
.	15	TRBV5-5	TRBJ2-1	.	TGTGCCAGCAGCTTTTACATTGAGTCCTACAATGAGCAGTTCTTC	CASSFYIESYNEQFF
.	13	TRBV29-1	TRBJ2-3	.	TGCAGCGTTGAAGAACAGGACGGCAATACGCAGTATTTT	CSVEEQDGNTQYF